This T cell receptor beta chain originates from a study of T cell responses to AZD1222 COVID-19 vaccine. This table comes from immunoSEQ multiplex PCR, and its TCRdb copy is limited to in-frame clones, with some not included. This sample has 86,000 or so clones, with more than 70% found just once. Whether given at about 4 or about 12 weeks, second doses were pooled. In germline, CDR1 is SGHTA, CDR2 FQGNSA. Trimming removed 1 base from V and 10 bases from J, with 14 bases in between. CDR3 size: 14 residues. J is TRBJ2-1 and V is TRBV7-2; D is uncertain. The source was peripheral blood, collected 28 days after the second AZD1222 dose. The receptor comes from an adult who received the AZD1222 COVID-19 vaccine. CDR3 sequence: CASSLGPNQYEQFF. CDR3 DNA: TGTGCCAGCAGCTTAGGGCCTAATCAGTACGAGCAGTTCTTC.